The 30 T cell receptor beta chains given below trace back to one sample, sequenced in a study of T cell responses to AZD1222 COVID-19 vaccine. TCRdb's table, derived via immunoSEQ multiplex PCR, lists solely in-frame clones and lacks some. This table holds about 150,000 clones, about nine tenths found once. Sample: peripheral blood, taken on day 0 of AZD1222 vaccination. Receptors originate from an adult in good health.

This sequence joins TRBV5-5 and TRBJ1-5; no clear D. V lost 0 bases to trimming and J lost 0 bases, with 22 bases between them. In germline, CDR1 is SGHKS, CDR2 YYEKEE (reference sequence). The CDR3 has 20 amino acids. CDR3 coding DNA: TGTGCCAGCAGCTTGGCCGATGGGCCAGGTGACGCGTATAGCAATCAGCCCCAGCATTTT. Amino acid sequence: CASSLADGPGDAYSNQPQHF.

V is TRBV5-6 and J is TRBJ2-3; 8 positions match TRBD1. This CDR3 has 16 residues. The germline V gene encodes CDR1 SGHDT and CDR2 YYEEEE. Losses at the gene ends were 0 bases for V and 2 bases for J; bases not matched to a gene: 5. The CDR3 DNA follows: TGTGCCAGCAGCTTGGTCCGGACAGGGAACACAGATACGCAGTATTTT. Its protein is CASSLVRTGNTDTQYF.

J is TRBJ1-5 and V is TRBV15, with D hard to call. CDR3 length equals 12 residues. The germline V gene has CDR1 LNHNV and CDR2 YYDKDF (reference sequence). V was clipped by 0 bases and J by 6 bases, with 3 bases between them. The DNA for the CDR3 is TGTGCCACCAGCAGAGACGTTCAGCCCCAGCATTTT. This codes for CATSRDVQPQHF.

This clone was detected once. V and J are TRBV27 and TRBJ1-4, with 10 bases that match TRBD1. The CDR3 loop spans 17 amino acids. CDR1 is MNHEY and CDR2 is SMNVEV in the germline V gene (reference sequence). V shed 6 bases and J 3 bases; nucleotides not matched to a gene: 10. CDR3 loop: CASRTGGPVPANEKLFF. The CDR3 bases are TGTGCCAGCAGGACAGGGGGCCCAGTCCCAGCTAATGAAAAACTGTTTTTT.

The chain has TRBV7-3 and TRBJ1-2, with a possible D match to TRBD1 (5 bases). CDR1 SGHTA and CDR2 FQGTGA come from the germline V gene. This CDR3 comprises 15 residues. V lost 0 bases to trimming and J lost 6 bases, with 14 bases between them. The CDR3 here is CASSLTGSQGDGYTF. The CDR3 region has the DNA TGTGCCAGCAGCTTAACGGGGTCCCAGGGTGATGGCTACACCTTC.

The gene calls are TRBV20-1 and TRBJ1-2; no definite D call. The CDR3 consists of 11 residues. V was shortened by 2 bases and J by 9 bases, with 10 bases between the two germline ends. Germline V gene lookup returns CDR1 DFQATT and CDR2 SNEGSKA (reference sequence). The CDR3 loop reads CSARWGESYTF. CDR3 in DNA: TGCAGTGCTAGATGGGGAGAGAGCTACACCTTC.

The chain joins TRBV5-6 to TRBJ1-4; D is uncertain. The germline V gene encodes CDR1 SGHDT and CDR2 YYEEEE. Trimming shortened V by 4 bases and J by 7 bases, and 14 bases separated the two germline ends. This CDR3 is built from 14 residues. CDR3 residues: CASSPGAPGEKLFF. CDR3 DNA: TGTGCCAGCAGCCCGGGAGCCCCTGGTGAAAAACTGTTTTTT.

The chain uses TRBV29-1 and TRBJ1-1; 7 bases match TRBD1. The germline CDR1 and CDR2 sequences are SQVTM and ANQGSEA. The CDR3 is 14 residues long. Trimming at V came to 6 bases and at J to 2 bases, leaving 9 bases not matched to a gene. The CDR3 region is CSVRHQGGNTEAFF. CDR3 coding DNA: TGCAGCGTACGGCACCAAGGGGGCAACACTGAAGCTTTCTTT.

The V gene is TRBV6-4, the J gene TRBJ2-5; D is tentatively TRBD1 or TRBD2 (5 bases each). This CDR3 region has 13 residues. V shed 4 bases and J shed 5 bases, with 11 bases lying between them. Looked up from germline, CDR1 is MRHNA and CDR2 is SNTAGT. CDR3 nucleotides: TGTGCCAGCAGTGCACGGGGCGGTGAGACCCAGTACTTC. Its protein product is CASSARGGETQYF.

CDR3 coding DNA: TGTGCCAGCAGCCCCTGGGGCCACCCGGCAAATGGCTACACCTTC. Its translation is CASSPWGHPANGYTF. The gene calls are TRBV9 and TRBJ1-2, with D perhaps matching TRBD1 (5 bases). The CDR3 has 15 amino acids. V lost 4 bases to trimming and J lost 6 bases, with 19 bases between them. Germline V gene sequence: CDR1 SGDLS, CDR2 YYNGEE.

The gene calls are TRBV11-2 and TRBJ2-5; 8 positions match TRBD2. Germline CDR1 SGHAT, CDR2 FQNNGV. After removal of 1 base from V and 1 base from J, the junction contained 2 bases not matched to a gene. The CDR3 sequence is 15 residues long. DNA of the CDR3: TGTGCCAGCAGCTTAGTAGCGGGGTCCCAAGAGACCCAGTACTTC. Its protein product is CASSLVAGSQETQYF.

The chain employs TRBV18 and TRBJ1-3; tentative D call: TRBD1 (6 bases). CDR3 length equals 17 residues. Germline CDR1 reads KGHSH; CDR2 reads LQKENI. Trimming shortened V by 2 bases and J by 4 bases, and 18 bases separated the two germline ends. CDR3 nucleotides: TGTGCCAGCTCACCAAATCCCGGCGCAGGGGACGGAAACACCATATATTTT. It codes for CASSPNPGAGDGNTIYF.

The CDR3 sequence is CASRWGPNQPQHF. As DNA, the CDR3 is TGTGCCAGTAGATGGGGACCTAATCAGCCCCAGCATTTT. This rearrangement joins TRBV19 to TRBJ1-5, with a weak D call TRBD1 (5 bases). In germline, CDR1 is LNHDA, CDR2 SQIVND (reference sequence). This CDR3 is built from 13 residues. Trimming removed 6 bases from V and 4 bases from J, with 10 bases in between.

The CDR3 DNA reads as TGTGCCAGCAGCTTAGAAGGGGATAGCAATCAGCCCCAGCATTTT. Its protein is CASSLEGDSNQPQHF. The chain links TRBV7-8 to TRBJ1-5; possible D gene TRBD1, 5 bases. CDR1 is SGHVS and CDR2 is FQNEAQ in the germline V gene. This CDR3 has 15 residues. V dropped 1 base and J dropped 0 bases, with 7 bases sitting between them.

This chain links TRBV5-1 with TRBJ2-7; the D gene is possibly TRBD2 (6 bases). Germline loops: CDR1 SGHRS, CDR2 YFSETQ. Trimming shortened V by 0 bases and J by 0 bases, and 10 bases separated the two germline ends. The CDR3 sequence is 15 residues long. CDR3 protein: CASSLGGGSSYEQYF. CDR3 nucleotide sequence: TGCGCCAGCAGCTTGGGTGGGGGGTCCTCCTACGAGCAGTACTTC.

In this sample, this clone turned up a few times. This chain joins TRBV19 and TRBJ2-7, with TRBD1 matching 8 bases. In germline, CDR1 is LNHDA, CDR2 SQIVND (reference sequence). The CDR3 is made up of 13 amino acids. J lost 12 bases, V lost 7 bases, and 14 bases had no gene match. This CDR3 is CASTSGSRGRTYF. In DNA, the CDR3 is TGTGCCAGTACCTCCGGATCCAGGGGGCGAACGTACTTC.

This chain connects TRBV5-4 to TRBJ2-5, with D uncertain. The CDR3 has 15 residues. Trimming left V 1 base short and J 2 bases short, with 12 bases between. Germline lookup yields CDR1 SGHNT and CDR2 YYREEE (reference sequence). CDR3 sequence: CASSLRAGTQETQYF. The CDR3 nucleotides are TGTGCCAGCAGCTTGCGCGCTGGCACTCAAGAGACCCAGTACTTC.

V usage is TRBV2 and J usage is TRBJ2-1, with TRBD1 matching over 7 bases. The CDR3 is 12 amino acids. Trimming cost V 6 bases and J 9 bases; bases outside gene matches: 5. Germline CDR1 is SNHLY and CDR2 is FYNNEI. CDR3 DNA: TGTGCCAGCAGGGCCAACAGGGGTGAGCAGTTCTTC. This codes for CASRANRGEQFF.

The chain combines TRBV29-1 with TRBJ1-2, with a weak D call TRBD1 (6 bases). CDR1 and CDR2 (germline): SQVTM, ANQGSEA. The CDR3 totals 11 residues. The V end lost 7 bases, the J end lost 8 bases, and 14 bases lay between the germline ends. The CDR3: CSADRQEGYTF. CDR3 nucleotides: TGCAGCGCCGACAGGCAGGAAGGCTACACCTTC.

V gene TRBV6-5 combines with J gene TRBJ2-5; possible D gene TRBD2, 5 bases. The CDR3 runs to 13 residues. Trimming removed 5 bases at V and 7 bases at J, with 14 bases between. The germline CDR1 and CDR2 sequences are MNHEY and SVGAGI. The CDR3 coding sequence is TGTGCCAGCAGTACACCCGGGGTTGGGACCCAGTACTTC. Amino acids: CASSTPGVGTQYF.

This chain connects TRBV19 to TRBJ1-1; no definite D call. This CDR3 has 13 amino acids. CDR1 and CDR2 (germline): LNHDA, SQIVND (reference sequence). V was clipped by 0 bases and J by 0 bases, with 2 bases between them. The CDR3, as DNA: TGTGCCAGTAGTATAGATTTGAACACTGAAGCTTTCTTT. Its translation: CASSIDLNTEAFF.

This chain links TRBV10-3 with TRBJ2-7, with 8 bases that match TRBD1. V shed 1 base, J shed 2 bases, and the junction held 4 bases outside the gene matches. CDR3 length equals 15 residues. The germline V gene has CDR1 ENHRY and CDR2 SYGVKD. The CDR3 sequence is CAISELSRGPYEQYF. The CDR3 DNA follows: TGTGCCATCAGTGAGTTAAGCAGGGGGCCCTACGAGCAGTACTTC.

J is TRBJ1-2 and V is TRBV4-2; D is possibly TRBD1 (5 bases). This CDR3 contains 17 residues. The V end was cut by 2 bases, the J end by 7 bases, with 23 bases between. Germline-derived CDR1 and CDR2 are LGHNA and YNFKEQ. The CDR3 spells CASSQWQGTDESTGYTF. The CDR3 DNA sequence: TGTGCCAGCAGCCAATGGCAGGGAACCGATGAATCGACTGGCTACACCTTC.

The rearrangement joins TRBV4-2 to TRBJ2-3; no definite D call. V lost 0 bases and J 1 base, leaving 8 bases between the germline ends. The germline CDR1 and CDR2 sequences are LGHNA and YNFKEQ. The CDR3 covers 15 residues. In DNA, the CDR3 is TGTGCCAGCAGCCAAGAGGCCGCGGGCACAGATACGCAGTATTTT. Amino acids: CASSQEAAGTDTQYF.

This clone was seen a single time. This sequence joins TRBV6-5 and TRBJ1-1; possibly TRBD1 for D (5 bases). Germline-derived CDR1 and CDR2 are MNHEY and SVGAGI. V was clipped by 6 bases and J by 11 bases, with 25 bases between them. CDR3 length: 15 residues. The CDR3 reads CASRTWGGGSSGAFF. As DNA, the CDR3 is TGTGCCAGCAGGACTTGGGGTGGGGGTTCCTCGGGCGCTTTCTTT.

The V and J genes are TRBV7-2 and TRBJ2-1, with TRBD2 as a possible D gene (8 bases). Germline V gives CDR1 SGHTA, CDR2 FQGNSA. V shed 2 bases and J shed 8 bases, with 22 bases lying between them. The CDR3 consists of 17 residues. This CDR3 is CASSLSPGGGYGDEQFF. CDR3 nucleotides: TGTGCCAGCAGCTTATCCCCGGGAGGGGGCTATGGCGATGAGCAGTTCTTC.

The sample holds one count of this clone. CDR3 residues: CASSPALPYNSPLHF. CDR3 DNA sequence: TGTGCCAGCAGCCCGGCCTTACCTTATAATTCACCCCTCCACTTT. V usage is TRBV7-2 and J usage is TRBJ1-6, with D hard to call. The CDR3 is 15 residues long. V was clipped by 5 bases and J by 4 bases, with 12 bases between them. The germline gives CDR1 SGHTA, CDR2 FQGNSA.

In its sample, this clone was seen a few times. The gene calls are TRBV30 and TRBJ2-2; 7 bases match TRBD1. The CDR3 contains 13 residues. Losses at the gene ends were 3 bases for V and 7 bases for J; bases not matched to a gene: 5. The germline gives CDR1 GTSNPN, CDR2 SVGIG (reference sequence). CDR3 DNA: TGTGCCTGGAGGACAGGGTGGGGCGGGGAGCTGTTTTTT. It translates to CAWRTGWGGELFF.

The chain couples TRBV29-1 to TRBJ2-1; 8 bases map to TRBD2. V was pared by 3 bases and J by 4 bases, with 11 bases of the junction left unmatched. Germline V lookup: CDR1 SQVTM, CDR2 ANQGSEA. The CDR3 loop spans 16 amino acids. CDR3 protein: CSVEVGAGALYNEQFF. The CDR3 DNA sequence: TGCAGCGTTGAGGTTGGAGCGGGGGCTCTATACAATGAGCAGTTCTTC.

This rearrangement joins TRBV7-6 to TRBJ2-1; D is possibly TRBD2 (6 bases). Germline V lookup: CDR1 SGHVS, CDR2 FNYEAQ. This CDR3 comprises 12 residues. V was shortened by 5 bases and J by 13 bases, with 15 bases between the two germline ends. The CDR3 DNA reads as TGTGCCAGCAGCCCCGCCGGGACTTACCAGTTCTTC. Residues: CASSPAGTYQFF.